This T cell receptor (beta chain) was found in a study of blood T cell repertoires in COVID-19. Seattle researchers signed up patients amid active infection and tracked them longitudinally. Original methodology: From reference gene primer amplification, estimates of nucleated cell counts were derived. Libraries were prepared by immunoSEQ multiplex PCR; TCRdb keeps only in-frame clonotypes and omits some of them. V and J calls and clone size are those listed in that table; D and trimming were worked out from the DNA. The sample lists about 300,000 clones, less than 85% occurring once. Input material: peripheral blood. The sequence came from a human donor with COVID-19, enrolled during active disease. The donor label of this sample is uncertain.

The CDR3, as DNA: TGTGCCAGCACCTTCGGGAAGGACCGGGGAGGCTCCTATAATTCACCCCTCCACTTT. Its translation is CASTFGKDRGGSYNSPLHF. The rearrangement links TRBV27 to TRBJ1-6; unclear D gene. Trimming stripped 7 bases from V and 0 bases from J, with 22 bases between. The CDR3 has 19 residues. The germline gives CDR1 MNHEY, CDR2 SMNVEV (reference sequence).